Listed below are T cell receptor beta chains from one sample, sequenced in a study of OX40 agonist ivuxolimab in advanced cancers. Data came from immunoSEQ multiplex PCR; TCRdb stores just in-frame clones and leaves some out. The sample yields 45,000 to 65,000 clones, 86% seen once. Material: CD4+ or CD8+ T cells sorted from blood, obtained in a trial of the OX40 agonist ivuxolimab. All receptors derive from an adult with an advanced solid tumor such as melanoma, head and neck, liver or kidney cancer. Both conserved end residues are part of each CDR3. A D gene is named only where the DNA matches it firmly.

j_call d_call v_call cdr3_aa cdr3_nt
TRBJ1-3 NA TRBV27 CASSPSWRGNTIYF TGTGCCAGCAGCCCTTCGTGGCGCGGAAACACCATATATTTT
TRBJ1-2 TRBD1 TRBV5-1 CASTVGQGVYGYTF TGCGCCAGCACCGTAGGACAGGGGGTCTATGGCTACACCTTC
TRBJ1-2 NA TRBV19 CASKPAYSYGYTF TGTGCCAGTAAGCCAGCGTACTCCTATGGCTACACCTTC
TRBJ2-5 NA TRBV7-6 CASSLQETQYF TGTGCCAGCAGCCTACAAGAGACCCAGTACTTC
TRBJ2-7 NA TRBV19 CASRNTDTYTYEQYF TGTGCCAGTAGGAATACGGACACATACACCTACGAGCAGTACTTC
TRBJ1-6 NA TRBV27 CASMFTWNSPLHF TGTGCCAGCATGTTTACTTGGAATTCACCCCTCCACTTT
TRBJ1-5 NA TRBV2 CASRGGGWNQPQHF TGTGCCAGCAGGGGGGGAGGGTGGAATCAGCCCCAGCATTTT
TRBJ2-1 NA TRBV2 CASVVSPENEQFF TGTGCCAGCGTGGTAAGTCCAGAGAATGAGCAGTTCTTC
TRBJ1-3 NA TRBV13 CASSRYWGNSGNTIYF TGTGCCAGCAGCCGCTATTGGGGCAACTCTGGAAACACCATATATTTT
TRBJ1-4 NA TRBV28 CATSSHSEGEKLFF TGTGCCACATCATCCCACAGCGAAGGGGAAAAACTGTTTTTT
TRBJ2-3 NA TRBV9 CASSLGSISGDTQYF TGTGCCAGCAGCCTCGGATCTATTTCAGGAGATACGCAGTATTTT
TRBJ2-3 NA TRBV19 CASSQTPTGPSTDTQYF TGTGCCAGTAGTCAGACCCCGACAGGCCCTAGCACAGATACGCAGTATTTT
TRBJ2-7 NA TRBV5-1 CASSLDGSGSYEQYF TGCGCCAGCAGCTTGGATGGGTCCGGCTCCTACGAGCAGTACTTC
TRBJ1-3 TRBD1 TRBV13 CASSMRTGGTGNTIYF TGTGCCAGCAGCATGCGGACAGGGGGCACTGGAAACACCATATATTTT